This section outlines one TCR beta chain sequence together with its context. This clone was recorded only once. Its specific antigen is unknown. Base qualities are not recorded, but no much larger clone differs from it by a single base. The data derive from a study of vaccination effects on CD4 cells after COVID-19 (dated by TCRdb to the early 2020s). Concerning the study at large: In the ViraFEST assay, PBMC were stimulated with viral peptide pools, and TCR sequencing was then used to find antigen-specific CD4+ T cell clonotypes based on their expansion. Each participant got two doses of an mRNA SARS-CoV-2 vaccine, either BNT162b2 or mRNA-1273. Altogether, some 10 COVID-19 convalescent patients and a few SARS-CoV-2-naive healthy vaccine recipients made up the full study. Roughly 2.1 million PBMC per well were cultured in IMDM with about 5% human AB serum, roughly 10 IU/ml IL-2 and gentamicin, plus 10 ug/ml peptides. SARS-CoV-2 spike-specific CD4+ TCR repertoires from before and after mRNA vaccination were compared in COVID-19 convalescent patients and in infection-naive vaccine recipients. Cultures from other donors in the study were sequenced using the Oncomine TCR Beta short-read assay on an Illumina iSeq 100. The investigation overall reported the following: Among healthy vaccine recipients, nearly all vaccine-induced clones were SARS-CoV-2 mono-reactive, and just 1 of 255 was cross-reactive with common cold coronaviruses. The study was limited by a small number of convalescent patients, and early post-infection timepoints were lacking. Both infection-induced and vaccine-induced clones contracted markedly at late post-vaccination timepoints, which is consistent with waning T cell responses.

Libraries came from the immunoSEQ multiplex PCR assay. TCR beta CDR3 sequencing was performed on DNA from the cultured, isolated CD4+ T cells. As for how the authors treated the data: Non-productive TCR sequences were discarded, and reads were trimmed to the CDR3 region, with only CDR3s of 7 or more amino acids retained. The MANAFEST web app was used to pick out antigen-specific clonotypes by comparing their expansion in peptide wells with that in reference cultures. To count as positive, a clone had to show expansion at FDR<0.05 compared with the reference and with all other wells, an odds ratio above 5, and a frequency above 0.1% in two replicate wells. Cross-reactive clonotypes were defined as significantly expanded in SARS-CoV-2 spike wells and in at least one common cold coronavirus spike condition. CDR3 similarity was assessed by Levenshtein distance using the stringdist R package, and unrooted trees were constructed with ape in R 3.6.1. Entries here come from immuneACCESS through TCRdb and include only in-frame sequences with V and J called. Some clones fail to appear in such tables; in the studies checked, an unresolved V gene covers under half of the shortfall, and the cause of the remainder is unknown. V and J calls and clone size come straight from that table; D and trimming were deduced from the DNA. A total of over 45,000 clones appear in this sample, around 67% of them only once. In total, the top ten clones hold about 5% of the sample.

The germline V gene yields SQVTM for CDR1 and ANQGSEA for CDR2. The CDR3 holds 17 amino acids from the cysteine to the phenylalanine. The retained sequence is limited to the CDR3, 51 bases, with the frame set at the first base. V lost 1 base and J lost 2 bases, and the count of bases not matched to a germline gene is 9. After roughly 11 days of culture, CD4+ T cells were isolated with the EasySep CD4+ T cell isolation kit. The absence of prior SARS-CoV-2 infection in healthy vaccine recipients was confirmed by negative nucleocapsid antibodies before and after vaccination. Half of the culture medium was replaced with fresh IL-2-containing medium on days 3 and 7. Unless otherwise noted, each peptide stimulation condition was cultured in triplicate wells. Using Ficoll-Paque Plus gradient centrifugation, PBMC were separated from whole blood and then either used fresh or cryopreserved at -140C. Genomic DNA was extracted from cultured CD4+ T cells with the QIAamp micro DNA kit.

The specimen comprised CD4+ T cells from PBMCs cultured without peptide, sampled before COVID-19 vaccination. The clonotype was recovered from a human donor who received a COVID-19 vaccine. This chain joins TRBV29-1 to TRBJ2-1, and TRBD2 matches 9 of the central bases. The bases read TGCAGCGTTGAAGGGGCAGCGGGGGGTCTCACCTACAATGAGCAGTTCTTC. Protein translation: CSVEGAAGGLTYNEQFF.